This T cell receptor (beta chain) is drawn from a study of blood T cell repertoires in COVID-19. Background on the study: PBMCs, B-cell-depleted T cells, or T cells provided the cDNA or gDNA that made up the material.

This CDR3 comprises 17 residues. CDR1 and CDR2 from the germline V gene are SGHRS and YFSETQ. V shed 3 bases and J 8 bases; nucleotides not matched to a gene: 13. Per the study methods: Amplifying reference gene primers gave estimates of nucleated cell counts. This table comes from immunoSEQ multiplex PCR, and its TCRdb copy is limited to in-frame clones, with some not included. D and trimming were read from the DNA, whereas the V and J calls and clone size are those reported in that table. The sample has about 97,000 clones; 70% to 90% are singletons. Sequences were obtained from peripheral blood. The V and J genes are TRBV5-1 and TRBJ2-1; 11 bases align to TRBD1. The sequence was obtained from a man aged 35-49 years with active or convalescent COVID-19. In DNA form, the CDR3 reads TGCGCCAGCAGCTCCAACGGAGGGACAGGGGGGGACCATGAGCAGTTCTTC. It is translated as CASSSNGGTGGDHEQFF.